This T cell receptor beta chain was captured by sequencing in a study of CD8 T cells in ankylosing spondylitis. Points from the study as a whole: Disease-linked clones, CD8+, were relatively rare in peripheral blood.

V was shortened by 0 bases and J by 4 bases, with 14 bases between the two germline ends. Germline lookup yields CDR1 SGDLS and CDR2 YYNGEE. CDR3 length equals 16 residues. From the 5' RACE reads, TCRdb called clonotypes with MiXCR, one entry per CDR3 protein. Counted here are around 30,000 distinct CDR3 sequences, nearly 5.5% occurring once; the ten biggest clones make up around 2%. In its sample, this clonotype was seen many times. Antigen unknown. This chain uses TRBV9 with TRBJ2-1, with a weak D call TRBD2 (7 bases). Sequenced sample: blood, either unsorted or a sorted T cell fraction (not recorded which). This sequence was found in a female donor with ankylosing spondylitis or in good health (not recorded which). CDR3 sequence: CASSVGGGLTYNEQFF. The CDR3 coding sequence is TGTGCCAGCAGCGTAGGGGGGGGGCTAACATACAATGAGCAGTTCTTC.